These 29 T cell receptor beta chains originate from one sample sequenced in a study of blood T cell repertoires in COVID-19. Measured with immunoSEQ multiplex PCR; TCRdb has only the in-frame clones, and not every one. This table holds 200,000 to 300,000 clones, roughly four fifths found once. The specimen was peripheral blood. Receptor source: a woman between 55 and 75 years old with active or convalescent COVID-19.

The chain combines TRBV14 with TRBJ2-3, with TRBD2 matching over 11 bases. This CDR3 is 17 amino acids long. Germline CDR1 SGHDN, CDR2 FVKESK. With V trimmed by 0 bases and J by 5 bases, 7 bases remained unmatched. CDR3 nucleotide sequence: TGTGCCAGCAGCCAAGAAAGGCTAGCGGGGGGTCTAGATACGCAGTATTTT. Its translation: CASSQERLAGGLDTQYF. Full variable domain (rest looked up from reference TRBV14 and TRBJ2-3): EAGVTQFPSHSVIEKGQTVTLRCDPISGHDNLYWYRRVMGKEIKFLLHFVKESKQDESGMPNNRFLAERTGGTYSTLKVQPAELEDSGVYFCASSQERLAGGLDTQYFGPGTRLTVL.

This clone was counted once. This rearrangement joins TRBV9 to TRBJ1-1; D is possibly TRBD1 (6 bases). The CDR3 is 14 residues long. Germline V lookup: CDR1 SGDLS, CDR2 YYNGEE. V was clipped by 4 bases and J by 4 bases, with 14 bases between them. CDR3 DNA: TGTGCCAGCAGCTCGCGACAGGAACTCACTGAAGCTTTCTTT. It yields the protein CASSSRQELTEAFF. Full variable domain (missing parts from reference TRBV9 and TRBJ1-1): DSGVTQTPKHLITATGQRVTLRCSPRSGDLSVYWYQQSLDQGLQFLIQYYNGEERAKGNILERFSAQQFPDLHSELNLSSLELGDSALYFCASSSRQELTEAFFGQGTRLTVV.

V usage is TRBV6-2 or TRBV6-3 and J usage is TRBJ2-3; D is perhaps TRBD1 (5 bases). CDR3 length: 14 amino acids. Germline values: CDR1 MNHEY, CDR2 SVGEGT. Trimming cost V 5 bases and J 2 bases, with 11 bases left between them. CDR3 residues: CASSRAGYTDTQYF. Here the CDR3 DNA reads TGTGCCAGCAGTCGGGCAGGGTACACAGATACGCAGTATTTT.

DNA of the CDR3: TGCGCCAGCAGCTTGATGACAGGGAGGGAGACCCAGTACTTC. Its translation: CASSLMTGRETQYF. The J gene is TRBJ2-5, the V gene TRBV5-1, with a possible D match to TRBD1 (7 bases). The CDR3 spans 14 residues. Looked up from germline, CDR1 is SGHRS and CDR2 is YFSETQ. V lost 1 base, J lost 5 bases, and 12 bases lay in between.

The CDR3 protein is CASRAPVGGIHGYTF. The CDR3 DNA reads TGTGCCAGCAGGGCCCCAGTGGGGGGGATACATGGCTACACCTTC. This chain uses TRBV2 with TRBJ1-2; TRBD1 is a possible D gene (5 bases). CDR1 and CDR2 (germline): SNHLY, FYNNEI. Trimming pared 6 bases from V and 6 bases from J, leaving 20 bases between. The CDR3 totals 15 residues.

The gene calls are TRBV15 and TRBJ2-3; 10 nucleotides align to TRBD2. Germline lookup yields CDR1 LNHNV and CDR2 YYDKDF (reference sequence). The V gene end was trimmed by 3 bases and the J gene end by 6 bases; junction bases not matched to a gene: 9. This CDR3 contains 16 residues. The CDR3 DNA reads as TGTGCCACCAGCAGGGGAGCGGGGGGGATCGTGGATACGCAGTATTTT. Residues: CATSRGAGGIVDTQYF.

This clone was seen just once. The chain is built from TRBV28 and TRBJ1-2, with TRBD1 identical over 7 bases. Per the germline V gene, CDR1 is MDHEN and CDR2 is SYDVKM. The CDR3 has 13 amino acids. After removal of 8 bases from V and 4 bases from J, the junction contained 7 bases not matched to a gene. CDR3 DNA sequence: TGTGCCAGCCGGCCGACAGGGCTCTATGGCTACACCTTC. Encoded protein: CASRPTGLYGYTF.

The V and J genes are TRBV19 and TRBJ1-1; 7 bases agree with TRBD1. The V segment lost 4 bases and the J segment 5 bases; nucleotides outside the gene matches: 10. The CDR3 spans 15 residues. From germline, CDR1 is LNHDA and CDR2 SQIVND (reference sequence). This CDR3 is CASSSYRGKSTEAFF. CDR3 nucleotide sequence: TGTGCCAGTAGTAGCTACAGGGGAAAGAGTACTGAAGCTTTCTTT.

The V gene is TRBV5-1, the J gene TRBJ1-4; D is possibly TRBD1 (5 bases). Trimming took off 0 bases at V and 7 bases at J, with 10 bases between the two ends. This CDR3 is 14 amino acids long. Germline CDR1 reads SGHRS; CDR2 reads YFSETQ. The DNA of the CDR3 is TGCGCCAGCAGCTTGGGGGCGGGGGGTGAAAAACTGTTTTTT. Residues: CASSLGAGGEKLFF.

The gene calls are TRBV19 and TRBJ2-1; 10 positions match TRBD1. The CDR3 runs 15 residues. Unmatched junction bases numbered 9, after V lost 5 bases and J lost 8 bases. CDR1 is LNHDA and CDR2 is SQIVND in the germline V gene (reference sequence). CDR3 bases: TGTGCCAGTAGTCGACAGGGGGCCGTGGACTATGAGCAGTTCTTC. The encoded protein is CASSRQGAVDYEQFF.

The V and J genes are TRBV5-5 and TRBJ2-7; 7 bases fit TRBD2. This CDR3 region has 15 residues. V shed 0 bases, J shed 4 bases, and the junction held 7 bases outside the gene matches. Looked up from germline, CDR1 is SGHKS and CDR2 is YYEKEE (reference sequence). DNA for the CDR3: TGTGCCAGCAGCTTGGACTGGGGAGGGGCTTACGAGCAGTACTTC. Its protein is CASSLDWGGAYEQYF.

The CDR3 spells CASSLGGSGETQYF. The CDR3 DNA reads TGTGCCAGCAGCTTAGGGGGCAGTGGGGAGACCCAGTACTTC. The chain joins TRBV11-3 to TRBJ2-5; weak D call: TRBD1 (5 bases). The CDR3 length is 14 residues. Trimming pared 1 base from V and 5 bases from J, leaving 11 bases between. Germline loops: CDR1 SGHNT, CDR2 YENEEA. Drawing the rest from reference TRBV11-3 and TRBJ2-5, the complete variable domain is EAGVVQSPRYKIIEKKQPVAFWCNPISGHNTLYWYLQNLGQGPELLIRYENEEAVDDSQLPKDRFSAERLKGVDSTLKIQPAELGDSAVYLCASSLGGSGETQYFGPGTRLLVL.

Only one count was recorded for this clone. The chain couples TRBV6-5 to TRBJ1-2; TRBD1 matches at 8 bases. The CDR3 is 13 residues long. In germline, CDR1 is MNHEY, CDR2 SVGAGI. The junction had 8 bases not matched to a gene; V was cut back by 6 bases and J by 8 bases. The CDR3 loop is CASSQGAFGGYTF. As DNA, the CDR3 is TGTGCCAGCAGCCAGGGGGCCTTTGGCGGCTACACCTTC.

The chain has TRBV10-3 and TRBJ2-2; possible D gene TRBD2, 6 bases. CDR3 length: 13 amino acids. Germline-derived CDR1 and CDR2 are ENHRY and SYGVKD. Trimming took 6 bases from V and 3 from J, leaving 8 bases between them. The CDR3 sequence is CAIRGDYTGELFF. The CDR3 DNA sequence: TGTGCCATCAGGGGGGACTACACCGGGGAGCTGTTTTTT.

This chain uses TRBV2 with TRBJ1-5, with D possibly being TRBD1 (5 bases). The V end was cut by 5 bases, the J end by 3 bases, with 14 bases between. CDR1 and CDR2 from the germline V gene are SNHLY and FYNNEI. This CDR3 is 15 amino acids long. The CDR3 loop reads CASSRRQTDNQPQHF. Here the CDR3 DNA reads TGTGCCAGCAGTCGGCGACAGACGGACAATCAGCCCCAGCATTTT.

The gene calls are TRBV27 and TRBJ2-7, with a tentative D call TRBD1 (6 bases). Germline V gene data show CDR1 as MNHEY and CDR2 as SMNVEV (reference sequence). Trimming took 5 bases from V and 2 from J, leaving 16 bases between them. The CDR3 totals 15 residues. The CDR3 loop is CASSAPPGQTYEQYF. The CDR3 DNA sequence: TGTGCCAGCAGTGCCCCGCCAGGACAGACCTACGAGCAGTACTTC.

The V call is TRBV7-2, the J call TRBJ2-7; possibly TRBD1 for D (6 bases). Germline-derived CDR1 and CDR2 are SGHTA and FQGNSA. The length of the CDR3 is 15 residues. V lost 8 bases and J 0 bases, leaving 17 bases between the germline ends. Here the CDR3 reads CASSPVSGDSYEQYF. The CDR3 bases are TGTGCCAGCTCCCCGGTATCAGGGGACTCCTACGAGCAGTACTTC.

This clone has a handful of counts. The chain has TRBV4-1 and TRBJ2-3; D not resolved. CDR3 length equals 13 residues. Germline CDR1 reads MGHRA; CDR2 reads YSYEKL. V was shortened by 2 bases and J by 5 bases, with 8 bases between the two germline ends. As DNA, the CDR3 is TGCGCCAGCAGCCAATTGCCCGGAGATACGCAGTATTTT. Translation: CASSQLPGDTQYF.

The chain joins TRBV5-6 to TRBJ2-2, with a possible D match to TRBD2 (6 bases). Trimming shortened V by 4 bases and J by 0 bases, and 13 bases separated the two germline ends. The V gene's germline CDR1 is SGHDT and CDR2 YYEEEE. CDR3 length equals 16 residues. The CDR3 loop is CASSRLDGPNTGELFF. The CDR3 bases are TGTGCCAGCAGCCGACTAGACGGCCCGAACACCGGGGAGCTGTTTTTT.

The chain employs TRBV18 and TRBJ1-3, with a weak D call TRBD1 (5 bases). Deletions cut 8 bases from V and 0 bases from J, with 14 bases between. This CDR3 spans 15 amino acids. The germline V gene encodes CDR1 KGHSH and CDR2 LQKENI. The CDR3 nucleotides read TGTGCCAGCGGTGACAGCTTATTCTCTGGAAACACCATATATTTT. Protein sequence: CASGDSLFSGNTIYF.

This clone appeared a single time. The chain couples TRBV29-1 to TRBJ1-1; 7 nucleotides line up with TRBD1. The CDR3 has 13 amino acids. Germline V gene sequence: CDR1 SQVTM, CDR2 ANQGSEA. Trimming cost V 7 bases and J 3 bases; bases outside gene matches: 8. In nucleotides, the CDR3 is TGCAGCGCTCGAGGACAGGCTGACACTGAAGCTTTCTTT. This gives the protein CSARGQADTEAFF.

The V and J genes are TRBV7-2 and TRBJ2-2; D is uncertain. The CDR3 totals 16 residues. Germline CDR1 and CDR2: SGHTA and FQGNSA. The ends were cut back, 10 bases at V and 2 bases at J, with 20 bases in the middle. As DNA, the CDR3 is TGTGCCACCTACGTTCGACACCCGACCAACACCGGGGAGCTGTTTTTT. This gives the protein CATYVRHPTNTGELFF.

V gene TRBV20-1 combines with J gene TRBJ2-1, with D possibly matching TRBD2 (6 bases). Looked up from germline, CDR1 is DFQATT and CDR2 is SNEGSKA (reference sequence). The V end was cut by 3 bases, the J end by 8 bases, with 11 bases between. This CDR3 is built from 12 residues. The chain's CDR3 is CSASGSGDEQFF. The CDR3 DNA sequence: TGCAGTGCTAGTGGTAGCGGCGATGAGCAGTTCTTC.

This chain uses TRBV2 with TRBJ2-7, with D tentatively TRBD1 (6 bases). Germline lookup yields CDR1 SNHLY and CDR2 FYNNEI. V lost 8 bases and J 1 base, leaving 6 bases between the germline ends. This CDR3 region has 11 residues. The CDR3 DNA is TGTGCCAGCGGACAGTCCTACGAGCAGTACTTC. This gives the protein CASGQSYEQYF.

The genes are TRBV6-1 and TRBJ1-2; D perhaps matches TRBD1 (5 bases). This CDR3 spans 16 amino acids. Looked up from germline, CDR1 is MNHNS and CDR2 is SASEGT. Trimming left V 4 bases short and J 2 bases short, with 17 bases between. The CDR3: CASSGTNDRMNYGYTF. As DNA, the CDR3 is TGTGCCAGCAGTGGCACCAACGACAGAATGAACTATGGCTACACCTTC.

CDR3 sequence (DNA): TGTGCCAGCAGCTTGGGACAGGACATGCGCTATGGCTACACCTTC. Residues: CASSLGQDMRYGYTF. The chain combines TRBV5-6 with TRBJ1-2; the D gene is possibly TRBD1 (6 bases). Per the germline V gene, CDR1 is SGHDT and CDR2 is YYEEEE. This CDR3 is 15 amino acids long. V was trimmed by 0 bases and J by 4 bases, leaving 13 bases between them.

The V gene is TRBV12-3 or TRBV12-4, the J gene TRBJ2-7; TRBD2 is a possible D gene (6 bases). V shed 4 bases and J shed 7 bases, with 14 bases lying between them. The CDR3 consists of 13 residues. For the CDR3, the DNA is TGTGCCAGCAGTTGGACTACGTCGTTAGAGCAGTACTTC. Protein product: CASSWTTSLEQYF.

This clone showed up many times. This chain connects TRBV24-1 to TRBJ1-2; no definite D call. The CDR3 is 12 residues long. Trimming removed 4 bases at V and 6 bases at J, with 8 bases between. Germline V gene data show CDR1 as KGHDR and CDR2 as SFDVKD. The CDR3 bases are TGTGCCACCAGTGACCCAGTGAATGGCTACACCTTC. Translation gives CATSDPVNGYTF.

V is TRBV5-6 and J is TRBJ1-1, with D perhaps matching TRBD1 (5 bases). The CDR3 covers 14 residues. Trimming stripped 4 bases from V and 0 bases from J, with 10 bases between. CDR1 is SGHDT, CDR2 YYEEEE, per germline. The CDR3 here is CASSADILNTEAFF. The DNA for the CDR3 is TGTGCCAGCAGCGCGGACATATTGAACACTGAAGCTTTCTTT.